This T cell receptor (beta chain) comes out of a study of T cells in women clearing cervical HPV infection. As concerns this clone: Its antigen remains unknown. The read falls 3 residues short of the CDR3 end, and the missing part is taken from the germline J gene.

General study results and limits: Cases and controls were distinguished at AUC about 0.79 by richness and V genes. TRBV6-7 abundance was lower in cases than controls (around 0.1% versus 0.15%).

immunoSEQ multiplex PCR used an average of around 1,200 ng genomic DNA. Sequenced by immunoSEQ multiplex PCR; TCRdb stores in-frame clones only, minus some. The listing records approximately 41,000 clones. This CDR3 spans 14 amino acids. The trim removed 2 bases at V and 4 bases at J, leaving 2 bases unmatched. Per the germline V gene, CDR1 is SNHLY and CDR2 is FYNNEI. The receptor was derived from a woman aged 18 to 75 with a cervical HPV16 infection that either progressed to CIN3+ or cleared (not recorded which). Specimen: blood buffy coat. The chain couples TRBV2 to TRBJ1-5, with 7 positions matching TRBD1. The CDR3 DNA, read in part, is TGTGCCAGCAGTGAACAGGGGGTGAATCAGCCC. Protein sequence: CASSEQGVNQP. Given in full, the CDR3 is CASSEQGVNQPQHF.